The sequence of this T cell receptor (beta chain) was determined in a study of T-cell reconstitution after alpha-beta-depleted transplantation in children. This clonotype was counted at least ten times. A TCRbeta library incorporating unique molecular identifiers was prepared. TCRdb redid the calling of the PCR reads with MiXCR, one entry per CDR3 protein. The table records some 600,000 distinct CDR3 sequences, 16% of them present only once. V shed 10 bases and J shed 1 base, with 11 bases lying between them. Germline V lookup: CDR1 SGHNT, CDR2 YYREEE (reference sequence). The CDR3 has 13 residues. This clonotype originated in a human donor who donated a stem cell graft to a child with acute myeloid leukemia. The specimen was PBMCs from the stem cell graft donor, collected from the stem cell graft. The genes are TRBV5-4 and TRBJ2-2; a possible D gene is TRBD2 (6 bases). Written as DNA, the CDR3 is TGTGCCTACGGGAGACAGAACACCGGGGAGCTGTTTTTT. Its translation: CAYGRQNTGELFF.